These T cell receptor beta chains were read from a single sample in a study of cytomegalovirus exposure and HLA in healthy donors. Sequencing was performed with immunoSEQ multiplex PCR; in TCRdb, only in-frame clones are kept and a portion is missing. The top ten clones hold 0.8% to 0.85% of a sample with hundreds of thousands of clones, 86% of them seen once. Specimen: PBMCs. Receptors were obtained from a woman between 18 and 29 years old in good health and CMV-seronegative. The CDR3 runs from the conserved cysteine through the conserved F or W. D genes are given only for firm matches. Expanded clones get a size class; other rows say once, few or many, or leave the size out.

clone size | J gene | V gene | D gene | CDR3 protein | CDR3 DNA
once | TRBJ2-7 | TRBV29-1 | - | CSVEDHSYEQYF | TGCAGCGTTGAAGACCACTCCTACGAGCAGTACTTC
- | TRBJ2-7 | TRBV28 | - | CASSFPGSYEQYF | TGTGCCAGCAGTTTTCCGGGATCCTACGAGCAGTACTTC
- | TRBJ1-5 | TRBV27 | TRBD1 | CASSLGQGSQPQHF | TGTGCCAGCAGTTTAGGACAGGGAAGCCAGCCCCAGCATTTT
- | TRBJ2-5 | TRBV27 | - | CASSLSMRQETQYF | TGTGCCAGCAGTTTATCGATGCGTCAAGAGACCCAGTACTTC
few | TRBJ2-7 | TRBV2 | - | CASSGTAVYEQYF | TGTGCCAGCAGTGGGACAGCCGTTTACGAGCAGTACTTC
- | TRBJ1-3 | TRBV6-5 | - | CASGSGNTIYF | TGTGCCTCAGGCTCTGGAAACACCATATATTTT
- | TRBJ2-7 | TRBV28 | - | CASREITSSYEQYF | TGTGCCAGCAGAGAGATTACGAGCTCCTACGAGCAGTACTTC
- | TRBJ2-5 | TRBV27 | TRBD2 | CASSLSGGFGETQYF | TGTGCCAGCAGTTTAAGCGGGGGGTTTGGGGAGACCCAGTACTTC
- | TRBJ1-2 | TRBV4-1 | - | CASSQYETAVGGYTF | TGCGCCAGCAGTCAATACGAGACCGCGGTGGGTGGCTACACCTTC
few | TRBJ1-1 | TRBV30 | - | CAWTRSGNTEAFF | TGTGCCTGGACAAGGTCGGGGAACACTGAAGCTTTCTTT
- | TRBJ2-3 | TRBV6-1 | TRBD2 | CASSEYPTRARGWRGSRTDTQYF | TGTGCCAGCAGTGAATACCCTACGCGAGCCCGGGGATGGCGGGGGAGTCGCACAGATACGCAGTATTTT
- | TRBJ2-2 | TRBV6-6 | TRBD1 | CASRTGGTGELFF | TGTGCCAGCAGGACAGGGGGCACCGGGGAGCTGTTTTTT
- | TRBJ2-2 | TRBV5-1 | TRBD2 | CASSPLAGGQTGELFF | TGCGCCAGCAGCCCTTTAGCGGGGGGCCAAACCGGGGAGCTGTTTTTT
- | TRBJ1-1 | TRBV5-1 | TRBD1 | CASSPHRGHTEAFF | TGCGCCAGCAGCCCACACAGGGGGCACACTGAAGCTTTCTTT
- | TRBJ2-7 | TRBV18 | TRBD1 | CASSPGTGLYEQYF | TGTGCCAGCTCACCCGGGACAGGTCTATACGAGCAGTACTTC
- | TRBJ1-1 | TRBV21-1 | - | CASSKGPGTDQPEAFF | TGTGCCAGCAGCAAAGGGCCCGGGACAGATCAACCTGAAGCTTTCTTT
- | TRBJ2-3 | TRBV6-6 | - | CASSPAGAGVADTQYF | TGTGCCAGCAGTCCGGCAGGGGCAGGGGTCGCAGATACGCAGTATTTT
- | TRBJ1-2 | TRBV7-9 | TRBD1 | CASSLPDRGYGYTF | TGTGCCAGCAGCTTACCTGACAGGGGCTATGGCTACACCTTC
- | TRBJ1-5 | TRBV28 | - | CATYASGNRASLHF | TGTGCCACCTACGCCTCTGGGAACAGGGCCTCCCTGCATTTT
- | TRBJ2-7 | TRBV9 | TRBD2 | CASSVAGGNYEQYF | TGTGCCAGCAGCGTAGCGGGGGGGAACTACGAGCAGTACTTC
once | TRBJ1-4 | TRBV10-2 | - | CASSEFRDSREKLFF | TGCGCCAGCAGTGAGTTCCGGGACTCCCGAGAAAAACTGTTTTTT
- | TRBJ1-1 | TRBV4-1 | - | CASSQSQGIRAEAFF | TGCGCCAGCAGCCAGTCACAGGGTATACGGGCTGAAGCTTTCTTT
- | TRBJ1-2 | TRBV5-8 | - | CASSLVVGADGYTF | TGTGCCAGCAGCTTGGTTGTGGGGGCGGATGGCTACACCTTC
- | TRBJ2-2 | TRBV5-1 | TRBD2 | CASSLQREVTGELFF | TGCGCCAGCAGCTTGCAGCGGGAGGTAACCGGGGAGCTGTTTTTT
- | TRBJ2-7 | TRBV7-9 | - | CASGPYEQYF | TGTGCCAGCGGCCCCTACGAGCAGTACTTC
- | TRBJ2-5 | TRBV7-6 | - | CASSRLQETQYF | TGTGCCAGCAGCCGTCTCCAAGAGACCCAGTACTTC
- | TRBJ1-1 | TRBV13 | TRBD1 | CASSLSPEGGSRHTEAFF | TGTGCCAGCAGCTTAAGTCCGGAAGGGGGCTCACGACACACTGAAGCTTTCTTT
- | TRBJ2-7 | TRBV28 | TRBD2 | CASSLRWLAGTASYEQYF | TGTGCCAGCAGTTTACGGTGGCTAGCGGGGACCGCGAGCTACGAGCAGTACTTC
once | TRBJ1-4 | TRBV9 | - | CASSVWGVDLFF | TGTGCCAGCAGCGTTTGGGGGGTGGATCTGTTTTTT
- | TRBJ2-1 | TRBV19 | - | CASGTTSGRNNEQFF | TGTGCCAGTGGAACAACATCCGGGAGAAACAATGAGCAGTTCTTC
- | TRBJ2-1 | TRBV6-1 | TRBD1 | CASTYHRDRYNEQFF | TGTGCCAGCACCTATCACCGGGACAGGTACAATGAGCAGTTCTTC
- | TRBJ2-1 | TRBV18 | TRBD2 | CASSFKIGGDSYNEQFF | TGTGCCAGCTCGTTCAAAATTGGGGGGGACTCCTACAATGAGCAGTTCTTC
- | TRBJ1-4 | TRBV27 | TRBD1 | CASSADRGSSEKLFF | TGTGCCAGCAGTGCGGACAGGGGGTCCTCTGAAAAACTGTTTTTT
- | TRBJ1-5 | TRBV28 | - | CASGKLWGQPQHF | TGTGCCAGCGGGAAGTTATGGGGCCAGCCCCAGCATTTT
- | TRBJ2-2 | TRBV15 | TRBD1 | CATSSPGQDLTGELFF | TGTGCCACCAGCTCTCCGGGACAGGACCTTACCGGGGAGCTGTTTTTT
- | TRBJ1-4 | TRBV6-1 | TRBD1 | CASRRQGFGKLFF | TGTGCCAGCAGGCGACAGGGCTTTGGAAAACTGTTTTTT
few | TRBJ1-5 | TRBV30 | TRBD1 | CAWSTGQGGGQPQHF | TGTGCCTGGAGTACCGGACAGGGCGGGGGTCAGCCCCAGCATTTT
- | TRBJ2-3 | TRBV28 | - | CASAGSPTDTQYF | TGTGCCAGCGCGGGCTCCCCCACAGATACGCAGTATTTT
- | TRBJ2-6 | TRBV6-5 | TRBD1 | CASSRQGAGANVLTF | TGTGCCAGCAGCCGACAGGGGGCTGGGGCCAACGTCCTGACTTTC
- | TRBJ2-5 | TRBV19 | TRBD2 | CASSILGLAKETQYF | TGTGCCAGTAGTATTTTGGGACTAGCGAAAGAGACCCAGTACTTC
once | TRBJ2-1 | TRBV5-1 | TRBD1 | CASSFPRETGVFYNEQFF | TGCGCCAGCAGCTTCCCACGAGAGACAGGGGTGTTCTACAATGAGCAGTTCTTC
few | TRBJ1-5 | TRBV28 | - | CASSQGGSNQPQHF | TGTGCCAGCAGTCAGGGAGGGAGCAATCAGCCCCAGCATTTT
once | TRBJ2-5 | TRBV5-1 | - | CASSLGRSETQYF | TGCGCCAGCAGCTTGGGGAGGTCGGAGACCCAGTACTTC
- | TRBJ2-1 | TRBV5-4 | TRBD1 | CASSSTLRTGDNEQFF | TGTGCCAGCAGCTCGACCTTAAGAACAGGGGACAATGAGCAGTTCTTC
- | TRBJ2-2 | TRBV4-1 | TRBD2 | CASSQATPGLEAPGELFF | TGCGCCAGCAGCCAAGCAACCCCGGGACTAGAAGCGCCCGGGGAGCTGTTTTTT
- | TRBJ1-1 | TRBV2 | TRBD1 | CASTYGTGSTEAFF | TGTGCCAGCACCTACGGGACAGGGAGCACTGAAGCTTTCTTT
- | TRBJ2-7 | TRBV28 | TRBD2 | CASSFGSGGAYEQYF | TGTGCCAGCAGTTTCGGGAGCGGGGGGGCCTACGAGCAGTACTTC
- | TRBJ2-1 | TRBV7-9 | TRBD2 | CASSPSSGGPYNEQFF | TGTGCCAGCAGCCCGAGTAGCGGGGGGCCATACAATGAGCAGTTCTTC
- | TRBJ2-5 | TRBV5-1 | - | CASSSQGGQETQYF | TGCGCCAGCAGCTCTCAGGGAGGCCAAGAGACCCAGTACTTC
- | TRBJ2-3 | TRBV10-1 | TRBD2 | CASSESAPGGTQYF | TGCGCCAGCAGTGAGTCGGCTCCGGGGGGTACGCAGTATTTT
- | TRBJ1-2 | TRBV5-1 | - | CASSPGRGSDGYTF | TGCGCCAGCAGCCCCGGTAGAGGCTCGGATGGCTACACCTTC
- | TRBJ1-1 | TRBV6-6 | TRBD1 | CASRLDRGLHTEAFF | TGTGCCAGCAGACTCGACAGGGGGCTTCACACTGAAGCTTTCTTT
- | TRBJ2-7 | TRBV5-1 | - | CASSLEMLWPKYF | TGCGCCAGCAGCTTGGAAATGTTGTGGCCCAAGTACTTC
- | TRBJ2-1 | TRBV29-1 | TRBD1 | CSVQGGQGLSYNEQFF | TGCAGCGTACAAGGGGGACAGGGGCTATCCTACAATGAGCAGTTCTTC
- | TRBJ1-5 | TRBV11-2 | - | CASSLDTGGNQPQHF | TGTGCCAGCAGCTTAGATACCGGGGGGAATCAGCCCCAGCATTTT
many | TRBJ2-3 | TRBV9 | TRBD2 | CASSASGGTDTQYF | TGTGCCAGCAGCGCCAGCGGGGGCACAGATACGCAGTATTTT
- | TRBJ1-4 | TRBV28 | TRBD1 | CASSLGDRQLFF | TGTGCCAGCAGTTTAGGGGACAGGCAACTGTTTTTT